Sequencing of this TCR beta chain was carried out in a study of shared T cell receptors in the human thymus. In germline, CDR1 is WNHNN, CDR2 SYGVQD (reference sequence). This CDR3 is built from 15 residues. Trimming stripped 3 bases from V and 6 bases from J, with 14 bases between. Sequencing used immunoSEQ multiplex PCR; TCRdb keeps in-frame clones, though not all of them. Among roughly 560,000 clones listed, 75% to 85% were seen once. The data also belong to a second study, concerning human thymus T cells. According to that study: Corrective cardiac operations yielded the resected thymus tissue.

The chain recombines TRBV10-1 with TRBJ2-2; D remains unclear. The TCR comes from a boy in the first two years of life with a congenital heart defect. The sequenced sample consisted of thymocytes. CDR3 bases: TGCGCCAGCAGTGATCCAGGAAAAACAGCCGGGGAGCTGTTTTTT. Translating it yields CASSDPGKTAGELFF.